These 29 T cell receptor beta chains came from one sample sequenced in a study of regulatory T cells in long-lasting Graves disease. CDR3-region Arm-PCR and iRepertoire HTBI primers produced the TCR beta libraries. TCRdb fed the multiplex PCR reads into MiXCR, producing one record per CDR3 protein. The sample consists of a few hundred thousand distinct CDR3 sequences, more than 20% of them appearing once. Stated time point: persistent/refractory GD, antithyroid drugs over 5 years with positive TRAb. PBMC-extracted RNA yielded the TCR library. Here the sequenced sample was peripheral blood mononuclear cells (PBMCs), taken when the disease was refractory, from a patient treated with antithyroid drugs. Every receptor here comes from a woman aged 40 to 50 with Graves disease.

Worth noting for this clonotype: One end of the junction does not line up with germline, which may come from a read error. The CDR3 spells CASSLGTGELSF. In DNA form, the CDR3 reads TGTGCCAGCAGCCTTGGCACCGGGGAGCTGTCTTTT. The chain carries TRBV13 and TRBJ2-2; possibly TRBD2 for D (5 bases). There are 12 residues in the CDR3. Germline V CDR1 and CDR2: PRHDT, FYEKMQ (reference sequence).

This clonotype was counted many times. The V gene is TRBV6-1, the J gene TRBJ1-2, with 8 bases aligning to TRBD1. Germline trimming cut 6 bases from V and 4 bases from J; bases unmatched to any gene: 13. CDR1 and CDR2 (germline): MNHNS, SASEGT. The CDR3 spans 16 residues. The CDR3 region is CASRDVPGQDPYGYTF. The CDR3 DNA is TGTGCCAGCAGAGACGTTCCGGGACAGGACCCCTATGGCTACACCTTC.

This clonotype appeared many times. The gene calls are TRBV5-1 and TRBJ1-1; maybe TRBD1 (5 bases). This CDR3 has 13 amino acids. V was pared by 4 bases and J by 5 bases, with 12 bases between. From germline, CDR1 is SGHRS and CDR2 YFSETQ. This chain's CDR3 is CASSGDLGTEAFF. As DNA, the CDR3 is TGCGCCAGCAGCGGGGACTTGGGGACTGAAGCTTTCTTT. Variable domain in full (rest from reference TRBV5-1 and TRBJ1-1): KAGVTQTPRYLIKTRGQQVTLSCSPISGHRSVSWYQQTPGQGLQFLFEYFSETQRNKGNFPGRFSGRQFSNSRSEMNVSTLELGDSALYLCASSGDLGTEAFFGQGTRLTVV.

The chain carries TRBV18 and TRBJ2-4; D is uncertain. This CDR3 has 14 amino acids. The ends were cut back, 5 bases at V and 10 bases at J, with 18 bases in the middle. Germline CDR1 KGHSH, CDR2 LQKENI. This CDR3 is CASSAVGSEWIQYF. In nucleotides, the CDR3 is TGTGCCAGCTCAGCAGTGGGCAGCGAATGGATTCAGTACTTC.

This sequence joins TRBV7-9 and TRBJ2-7, with 13 bases lining up with TRBD2. V dropped 0 bases and J dropped 5; count of bases not matched to a gene: 4. Germline CDR1 is SEHNR and CDR2 is FQNEAQ (reference sequence). The CDR3 is 16 residues long. CDR3 in amino acids: CASSLARTSGGHEQYF. In nucleotides, the CDR3 is TGTGCCAGCAGCTTAGCCCGGACTAGCGGGGGACACGAGCAGTACTTC. The variable domain in full, completed from reference TRBV7-9 and TRBJ2-7, reads DTGVSQNPRHKITKRGQNVTFRCDPISEHNRLYWYRQTLGQGPEFLTYFQNEAQLEKSRLLSDRFSAERPKGSFSTLEIQRTEQGDSAMYLCASSLARTSGGHEQYFGPGTRLTVT.

The chain has TRBV18 and TRBJ1-2; 8 bases match TRBD1. The germline gives CDR1 KGHSH, CDR2 LQKENI. The CDR3 runs to 13 residues. The V and J ends lost 6 bases and 4 bases, in that order; junction bases with no gene match: 4. The CDR3 sequence is CASSDGQGYGYTF. In DNA form, the CDR3 reads TGTGCCAGCTCGGATGGACAGGGCTATGGCTACACCTTC.

This clonotype was counted a few times. The CDR3 spells CASSLEPLGEQYF. DNA of the CDR3: TGCGCCAGCAGCTTGGAACCCCTGGGCGAGCAGTACTTC. V gene TRBV5-1 combines with J gene TRBJ2-7; D uncertain. Trimming cost V 0 bases and J 6 bases, with 10 bases left between them. This CDR3 spans 13 amino acids. Germline CDR1 and CDR2: SGHRS and YFSETQ.

This chain connects TRBV7-9 to TRBJ1-1, with D hard to call. The germline CDR1 and CDR2 sequences are SEHNR and FQNEAQ (reference sequence). The CDR3 runs 14 residues. Trimming pared 1 base from V and 1 base from J, leaving 7 bases between. The CDR3 loop reads CASSLGEENTEAFF. The CDR3 nucleotides are TGTGCCAGCAGCTTAGGAGAGGAGAACACTGAAGCTTTCTTT.

This clonotype came up many times. V gene TRBV28 combines with J gene TRBJ1-6; 7 positions agree with TRBD1. Unmatched junction bases numbered 4, after V lost 2 bases and J lost 0 bases. The CDR3 is 17 residues long. Germline assignment: CDR1 MDHEN and CDR2 SYDVKM. The CDR3 DNA reads TGTGCCAGCAGTTTACCGGGACAGCTCTCCTATAATTCACCCCTCCACTTT. Translated: CASSLPGQLSYNSPLHF.

This clonotype was observed a few times. A much larger clone is a single base away; this may be a read error. The chain employs TRBV12-3 or TRBV12-4 and TRBJ1-4, with a weak D call TRBD1 (5 bases). This CDR3 is 14 amino acids long. CDR3 sequence reads: CASSFQGRNEELFF. The DNA for the CDR3 is TGTGCCAGCAGTTTTCAGGGAAGGAATGAAGAACTGTTTTTT.

This clonotype was seen a few times. The CDR3 sequence: CSASKGANVLTF. In DNA, the CDR3 is TGCAGTGCTAGTAAAGGGGCCAACGTCCTGACTTTC. This chain links TRBV20-1 with TRBJ2-6; no clear D gene. V was cut by 3 bases and J by 4 bases, with 4 bases left in between. Germline V gene lookup returns CDR1 DFQATT and CDR2 SNEGSKA (reference sequence). The CDR3 runs to 12 residues.

Points on this clonotype: A read error may explain this, as a much larger clone is one base away. V and J are TRBV6-1 and TRBJ2-5, with 15 bases that match TRBD2. Per germline, CDR1 MNHNS and CDR2 SASEGT. The junction had 10 bases not matched to a gene; V was cut back by 5 bases and J by 3 bases. The CDR3 covers 18 residues. CDR3 in DNA: TGTGCCAGCAGTCACGCCCAACGGACTAGCGGGAGGGAAGAGACCCAGTACTTC. Translation gives CASSHAQRTSGREETQYF.

This clonotype was recorded a few times. The V call is TRBV7-8, the J call TRBJ1-1, with a weak D call TRBD1 (6 bases). The V and J ends lost 5 bases and 0 bases respectively, with 19 bases between them. Germline CDR1 and CDR2: SGHVS and FQNEAQ. The CDR3 is 17 amino acids. Written as DNA, the CDR3 is TGTGCCAGCAGCCTACAGACAGGTATCCCTATGAACACTGAAGCTTTCTTT. This gives the protein CASSLQTGIPMNTEAFF.

V and J are TRBV28 and TRBJ1-2, with a tentative D call TRBD1 (5 bases). Trimming pared 4 bases from V and 0 bases from J, leaving 15 bases between. Germline CDR1 reads MDHEN; CDR2 reads SYDVKM. The CDR3 runs to 16 residues. The CDR3 sequence: CASSSSTVLANYGYTF. CDR3 coding DNA: TGTGCCAGCAGTTCCTCGACAGTTCTAGCTAACTATGGCTACACCTTC.

There are many counts of this clonotype. The J gene is TRBJ2-4, the V gene TRBV28; D call uncertain. There are 15 residues in the CDR3. V shed 0 bases and J shed 6 bases, with 12 bases lying between them. Germline CDR1 is MDHEN and CDR2 is SYDVKM. The CDR3: CASSLWYSPGNIQYF. DNA for the CDR3: TGTGCCAGCAGTTTATGGTACTCACCCGGAAACATTCAGTACTTC.

The chain recombines TRBV7-9 with TRBJ1-1; D gene ambiguous. There are 13 residues in the CDR3. Germline values: CDR1 SEHNR, CDR2 FQNEAQ (reference sequence). Trimming pared 5 bases from V and 7 bases from J, leaving 14 bases between. CDR3 in DNA: TGTGCCAGCAGCCCAGAGTATGGAATTGAAGCTTTCTTT. Protein product: CASSPEYGIEAFF.

For this clonotype: An end of the junction does not agree with germline; a read error may underlie this. This chain connects TRBV6-2 or TRBV6-3 to TRBJ2-7; 7 bases are shared with TRBD2. The CDR3 consists of 13 residues. Looked up from germline, CDR1 is MNHEY and CDR2 is SVGEGT. The CDR3 DNA reads as TGTGCCAGCCGCCAGCGGGACTCCTACAAGCAGTACTTC. Its translation: CASRQRDSYKQYF.

This clonotype was seen a few times. V and J are TRBV10-3 and TRBJ2-7; the D is unclear. This CDR3 is 14 amino acids long. Germline lookup yields CDR1 ENHRY and CDR2 SYGVKD. The germline V and J ends were trimmed by 3 bases and 3 bases, with 12 bases remaining between them. The CDR3 nucleotides are TGTGCCATCAGTGATAGTCTTCCCTTCTACGAGCAGTACTTC. This translates into CAISDSLPFYEQYF.

This clonotype has a count of ten or more. The chain has TRBV6-5 and TRBJ1-2, with 7 bases that match TRBD1. Trimming removed 4 bases from V and 3 bases from J; junction bases left unmatched: 5. Germline lookup yields CDR1 MNHEY and CDR2 SVGAGI. This CDR3 has 14 amino acids. CDR3 nucleotides: TGTGCCAGCAGTTTCACTGACAGGGACTATGGCTACACCTTC. Its protein is CASSFTDRDYGYTF.

On this clonotype: A much bigger clone sits one base away, suggesting this may be a read error. This rearrangement joins TRBV20-1 to TRBJ1-5; D may be TRBD1 (6 bases). Per germline, CDR1 DFQATT and CDR2 SNEGSKA (reference sequence). The CDR3 contains 14 residues. V was shortened by 6 bases and J by 3 bases, with 15 bases between the two germline ends. The CDR3 nucleotides are TGCAGTGCCCTCTGGGACACGGACAATCAGCCCCAGCATTTT. This sequence encodes CSALWDTDNQPQHF.

This clonotype occurred a few times. The CDR3 loop is CSARDILDSGELFF. The CDR3 region has the DNA TGCAGTGCTAGAGATATACTAGATTCCGGGGAGCTGTTTTTT. V is TRBV20-1 and J is TRBJ2-2; TRBD2 might be the D (5 bases). Germline V gene sequence: CDR1 DFQATT, CDR2 SNEGSKA (reference sequence). The V and J ends lost 0 bases and 6 bases respectively, with 11 bases between them. This CDR3 spans 14 amino acids.

This sequence joins TRBV10-3 and TRBJ1-2; the D gene is possibly TRBD1 (5 bases). Looked up from germline, CDR1 is ENHRY and CDR2 is SYGVKD. Trimming left V 2 bases short and J 4 bases short, with 11 bases between. There are 14 residues in the CDR3. CDR3 in amino acids: CAISETGPSYGYTF. The CDR3 DNA reads TGTGCCATCAGTGAGACAGGTCCTAGCTATGGCTACACCTTC.

This rearrangement joins TRBV14 to TRBJ2-1; 8 bases agree with TRBD1. Germline lookup yields CDR1 SGHDN and CDR2 FVKESK. V lost 3 bases and J lost 8; bases outside the gene matches: 9. This CDR3 is built from 15 residues. CDR3 sequence (DNA): TGTGCCAGCAGCCACGGGACAGGTCCAGGCGATGAGCAGTTCTTC. Translated, it gives CASSHGTGPGDEQFF. The complete variable domain, with remaining parts taken from reference TRBV14 and TRBJ2-1, reads EAGVTQFPSHSVIEKGQTVTLRCDPISGHDNLYWYRRVMGKEIKFLLHFVKESKQDESGMPNNRFLAERTGGTYSTLKVQPAELEDSGVYFCASSHGTGPGDEQFFGPGTRLTVL.

The chain is built from TRBV12-3 or TRBV12-4 and TRBJ2-1, with 12 bases matching TRBD2. With 2 bases clipped from V and 4 bases from J, the junction kept 6 bases outside the gene matches. CDR3 size: 17 residues. The CDR3 region has the DNA TGTGCCAGCAGTTTACAGCGGACTAGCGGGAATTACAATGAGCAGTTCTTC. This encodes CASSLQRTSGNYNEQFF.

This rearrangement joins TRBV19 to TRBJ2-2; 7 nucleotides agree with TRBD2. Germline V gene lookup returns CDR1 LNHDA and CDR2 SQIVND (reference sequence). Germline trimming cut 3 bases from V and 2 bases from J; bases unmatched to any gene: 6. This CDR3 is built from 16 residues. The CDR3 protein is CASSINAGVNTGELFF. The CDR3 bases are TGTGCCAGTAGTATTAACGCGGGAGTTAACACCGGGGAGCTGTTTTTT.

The CDR3 protein is CASRVGGLNTEAFF. The CDR3, as DNA: TGCGCCAGCAGGGTTGGGGGGCTGAACACTGAAGCTTTCTTT. The chain carries TRBV5-1 and TRBJ1-1; D is possibly TRBD1 (6 bases). The V gene's germline CDR1 is SGHRS and CDR2 YFSETQ. The V end was cut by 5 bases, the J end by 0 bases, with 11 bases between. The CDR3 consists of 14 residues.

On this clonotype: One end of the junction fails to match germline, which may point to a read error. The chain employs TRBV3-1 and TRBJ1-1; weak D call: TRBD1 (6 bases). CDR1 and CDR2 (germline): LGHDT, YNNKEL (reference sequence). This CDR3 is built from 15 residues. CDR3 loop: CANSPSRGKGTEAFF. The CDR3 region has the DNA TGTGCCAACAGCCCCTCGAGGGGGAAGGGGACTGAAGCTTTCTTT.

This clonotype was counted at least ten times. The J gene is TRBJ2-5, the V gene TRBV15; D may be TRBD2 (5 bases). Trimming took off 3 bases at V and 10 bases at J, with 12 bases between the two ends. The CDR3 consists of 12 residues. Looked up from germline, CDR1 is LNHNV and CDR2 is YYDKDF (reference sequence). CDR3 loop: CATSSEYGDQYF. The CDR3 region has the DNA TGTGCCACCAGCAGCGAATACGGGGACCAGTACTTC.

This clonotype has more than one count but fewer than ten. The rearrangement links TRBV12-3 or TRBV12-4 to TRBJ2-1, with 7 bases identical to TRBD2. After removal of 8 bases from V and 6 bases from J, the junction contained 13 bases not matched to a gene. The CDR3 consists of 15 residues. The CDR3 region has the DNA TGTGCCAGCCGCACGCGGCGGGAGTCCCTCAATGAGCAGTTCTTC. Translation: CASRTRRESLNEQFF.